Following are 22 T cell receptor beta chains from one sample sequenced in a study of blood T cell repertoires in COVID-19. Some clones are missing from TCRdb's copy, which holds only in-frame ones; the method was immunoSEQ multiplex PCR. The sample includes some 240,000 clones, 92% of them seen just once. The sequencing sample was made of peripheral blood. Receptor source: a man aged 55 to 70 with COVID-19, enrolled during active disease.

The CDR3 DNA follows: TGTGCCTGGAGTCCCGGGACAGGGGATCAGCCCCAGCATTTT. The encoded protein is CAWSPGTGDQPQHF. This chain uses TRBV30 with TRBJ1-5; 10 bases are shared with TRBD1. With V trimmed by 2 bases and J by 5 bases, 3 bases remained unmatched. This CDR3 contains 14 residues. The V gene's germline CDR1 is GTSNPN and CDR2 SVGIG (reference sequence).

The J gene is TRBJ1-6, the V gene TRBV19; 10 bases line up with TRBD1. Per the germline V gene, CDR1 is LNHDA and CDR2 is SQIVND (reference sequence). Trimming took 4 bases from V and 4 from J; bases not matched to a gene: 4. The CDR3 is made up of 16 amino acids. The CDR3 sequence is CASSNRDRGYNSPLHF. The CDR3 nucleotides read TGTGCCAGTAGTAACCGGGACAGGGGTTATAATTCACCCCTCCACTTT.

This sequence joins TRBV5-1 and TRBJ2-5; 8 bases fit TRBD2. The J segment lost 4 bases and the V segment lost 4 bases, leaving 3 bases of the junction unmatched. This CDR3 comprises 13 residues. The germline CDR1 and CDR2 sequences are SGHRS and YFSETQ. This chain's CDR3 is CASSPREGETQYF. CDR3 nucleotides: TGCGCCAGCAGCCCCCGGGAGGGAGAGACCCAGTACTTC.

The rearrangement uses TRBV12-3 or TRBV12-4 and TRBJ2-7; D is perhaps TRBD2 (6 bases). V gave up 6 bases and J gave up 1 base, with 10 bases separating them. This CDR3 is built from 13 residues. CDR3 DNA sequence: TGTGCCAGCAGGGGGGAGGCGTCCTACGAGCAGTACTTC. It translates to CASRGEASYEQYF.

The sample holds a few counts of this clone. The chain links TRBV7-3 to TRBJ2-2; 11 bases match TRBD1. V gave up 5 bases and J gave up 3 bases; unmatched junction bases: 8. CDR1 and CDR2 from the germline V gene are SGHTA and FQGTGA. This CDR3 contains 17 residues. DNA for the CDR3: TGTGCCAGCAGCCGAGGGACAGGGGGAAAACACACCGGGGAGCTGTTTTTT. Its translation is CASSRGTGGKHTGELFF.

A few counts support this clone. V gene TRBV5-1 combines with J gene TRBJ2-7; D possibly corresponds to TRBD2 (5 bases). V lost 4 bases to trimming and J lost 9 bases, with 14 bases between them. The germline gives CDR1 SGHRS, CDR2 YFSETQ. The CDR3 is made up of 12 amino acids. The chain's CDR3 is CASSAGYERQYF. CDR3 DNA sequence: TGCGCCAGCAGCGCGGGTTACGAACGGCAGTACTTC. The variable domain in full, with the rest retrieved from reference TRBV5-1 and TRBJ2-7, is KAGVTQTPRYLIKTRGQQVTLSCSPISGHRSVSWYQQTPGQGLQFLFEYFSETQRNKGNFPGRFSGRQFSNSRSEMNVSTLELGDSALYLCASSAGYERQYFGPGTRLTVT.

Written as DNA, the CDR3 is TGCGCCAGCAGACCCTATTCGGGGGGGGCAGGAATTAATGAGCAGTTCTTC. Translation gives CASRPYSGGAGINEQFF. The chain is built from TRBV5-1 and TRBJ2-1; 8 bases fit TRBD2. Germline CDR1 and CDR2: SGHRS and YFSETQ. This CDR3 region has 17 residues. The V and J ends lost 5 bases and 7 bases, in that order; junction bases with no gene match: 17. Using reference TRBV5-1 and TRBJ2-1 for the parts outside the CDR3, the full variable domain is KAGVTQTPRYLIKTRGQQVTLSCSPISGHRSVSWYQQTPGQGLQFLFEYFSETQRNKGNFPGRFSGRQFSNSRSEMNVSTLELGDSALYLCASRPYSGGAGINEQFFGPGTRLTVL.

The rearrangement links TRBV6-5 to TRBJ2-1; 8 bases map to TRBD2. Germline CDR1 MNHEY, CDR2 SVGAGI. This CDR3 contains 16 residues. V was clipped by 2 bases and J by 5 bases; unmatched bases: 8. CDR3 protein: CASSYGAGGPNNEQFF. Written as DNA, the CDR3 is TGTGCCAGCAGTTACGGGGCGGGAGGCCCTAACAATGAGCAGTTCTTC.

This clone was picked up one time. This chain connects TRBV7-6 to TRBJ2-3, with a tentative D call TRBD2 (6 bases). The germline V gene has CDR1 SGHVS and CDR2 FNYEAQ. The CDR3 contains 16 residues. V lost 0 bases and J 1 base, leaving 11 bases between the germline ends. The CDR3 loop reads CASSLAGGRGTDTQYF. The CDR3 DNA follows: TGTGCCAGCAGCTTAGCGGGGGGACGGGGCACAGATACGCAGTATTTT.

This chain uses TRBV10-3 with TRBJ1-2, with D uncertain. V was pared by 2 bases and J by 5 bases, with 9 bases between. CDR3 size: 13 residues. Germline CDR1 is ENHRY and CDR2 is SYGVKD. CDR3 sequence (DNA): TGTGCCATCAGTGAGGCCCAGGAATATGGCTACACCTTC. Translated, it gives CAISEAQEYGYTF.

The V and J genes are TRBV3-1 (or the pseudogene TRBV3-2) and TRBJ1-3, with no clear D. V gave up 4 bases and J gave up 0 bases, with 4 bases separating them. The CDR3 extends over 13 amino acids. Germline assignment: CDR1 LGHDT and CDR2 YNNKEL (reference sequence). The CDR3: CASSPHSGNTIYF. In DNA form, the CDR3 reads TGTGCCAGCAGCCCCCACTCTGGAAACACCATATATTTT.

The gene calls are TRBV7-2 and TRBJ2-7, with 7 bases lining up with TRBD1. This CDR3 comprises 13 residues. The junction had 4 bases not matched to a gene; V was cut back by 3 bases and J by 5 bases. CDR1 and CDR2 from the germline V gene are SGHTA and FQGNSA. The CDR3 sequence is CASSFDRANEQYF. CDR3 DNA sequence: TGTGCCAGCAGCTTTGACAGGGCTAACGAGCAGTACTTC.

The chain carries TRBV30 and TRBJ1-1, with 9 bases identical to TRBD1. V lost 1 base to trimming and J lost 0 bases; unmatched junction nucleotides: 6. Looked up from germline, CDR1 is GTSNPN and CDR2 is SVGIG (reference sequence). This CDR3 is built from 16 residues. CDR3 nucleotides: TGTGCCTGGAGTGCCGGGACAGGGATATTGAACACTGAAGCTTTCTTT. Its translation: CAWSAGTGILNTEAFF.

The chain combines TRBV3-1 (or the pseudogene TRBV3-2) with TRBJ2-2; TRBD2 agrees at 9 bases. This CDR3 has 17 residues. CDR1 and CDR2 from the germline V gene are LGHDT and YNNKEL (reference sequence). V dropped 1 base and J dropped 4; count of bases not matched to a gene: 7. CDR3: CASSQAGGRASTGELFF. For the CDR3, the DNA is TGTGCCAGCAGCCAAGCTGGCGGGAGGGCCTCCACCGGGGAGCTGTTTTTT.

The rearrangement uses TRBV7-2 and TRBJ2-7, with a possible D match to TRBD2 (5 bases). The germline gives CDR1 SGHTA, CDR2 FQGNSA. Trimming pared 5 bases from V and 5 bases from J, leaving 16 bases between. The CDR3 extends over 14 amino acids. This chain's CDR3 is CASSPTATNHEQYF. CDR3 coding DNA: TGTGCCAGCAGCCCGACCGCGACTAATCACGAGCAGTACTTC.

The V gene is TRBV19, the J gene TRBJ2-1; TRBD2 matches 11 bases. The length of the CDR3 is 16 residues. Losses at the gene ends were 3 bases for V and 2 bases for J; bases not matched to a gene: 3. Germline V gene data show CDR1 as LNHDA and CDR2 as SQIVND (reference sequence). In DNA form, the CDR3 reads TGTGCCAGTAGTATTTATAGCGGGGGGGCCTACAATGAGCAGTTCTTC. This gives the protein CASSIYSGGAYNEQFF.

This chain uses TRBV5-6 with TRBJ2-1; D is unclear. V lost 2 bases, J lost 1 base, and 7 bases lay in between. Germline V gene sequence: CDR1 SGHDT, CDR2 YYEEEE. This CDR3 has 14 amino acids. The CDR3 nucleotides are TGTGCCAGCAGCTTACCAGGATCCTACAATGAGCAGTTCTTC. It yields the protein CASSLPGSYNEQFF.

The gene calls are TRBV9 and TRBJ2-1; D not certain. The germline V gene has CDR1 SGDLS and CDR2 YYNGEE. Trimming shortened V by 2 bases and J by 8 bases, and 8 bases separated the two germline ends. This CDR3 contains 12 residues. CDR3 amino acids: CASSVSRYEQFF. CDR3 bases: TGTGCCAGCAGCGTGAGTAGATATGAGCAGTTCTTC.

The genes are TRBV9 and TRBJ2-3; 7 bases match TRBD1. J lost 3 bases, V lost 5 bases, and 9 bases had no gene match. This CDR3 region has 15 residues. The germline V gene has CDR1 SGDLS and CDR2 YYNGEE. The CDR3 reads CASRPTGVWTDTQYF. The DNA for the CDR3 is TGTGCCAGCAGGCCTACAGGGGTTTGGACAGATACGCAGTATTTT.

This chain joins TRBV5-1 and TRBJ2-2; 7 bases are a match to TRBD1. Germline CDR1 SGHRS, CDR2 YFSETQ. CDR3 length equals 15 residues. V lost 0 bases and J lost 4; bases outside the gene matches: 3. CDR3 sequence: CASSLAGQSTGELFF. CDR3 DNA: TGCGCCAGCAGCTTGGCGGGACAGAGCACCGGGGAGCTGTTTTTT.

This clone was seen once. This chain connects TRBV19 to TRBJ1-2; D not resolved. The germline V and J ends were trimmed by 6 bases and 3 bases, with 11 bases remaining between them. In germline, CDR1 is LNHDA, CDR2 SQIVND (reference sequence). The CDR3 is 13 residues long. The CDR3, as DNA: TGTGCCAGTAGCCCACAGAGACACTATGGCTACACCTTC. This encodes CASSPQRHYGYTF.

The CDR3 DNA sequence: TGTGCCAGCAGCTTCGGGACTAGCGGGGGGTTGGGCACAGATACGCAGTATTTT. Protein sequence: CASSFGTSGGLGTDTQYF. V and J are TRBV3-1 (or the pseudogene TRBV3-2) and TRBJ2-3; 15 bases line up with TRBD2. After removal of 5 bases from V and 1 base from J, the junction contained 7 bases not matched to a gene. The CDR3 totals 18 residues. CDR1 is LGHDT, CDR2 YNNKEL, per germline (reference sequence).